Included here is one T cell receptor (beta chain) sequence, with context. These data come from a study of OX40 agonist ivuxolimab in advanced cancers. Profiled with immunoSEQ multiplex PCR; TCRdb holds only in-frame clones, not every one. The table has under 25,000 clones, 80% to 90% seen once. Germline-derived CDR1 and CDR2 are MNHEY and SMNVEV (reference sequence). The V segment lost 4 bases and the J segment 1 base; nucleotides outside the gene matches: 10. This CDR3 is built from 16 residues. The sequencing used CD4+ or CD8+ T cells sorted from blood, collected in a trial of the OX40 agonist ivuxolimab. The chain joins TRBV27 to TRBJ2-7; 7 nucleotides match TRBD2. This clonotype originated in an adult with an advanced solid tumor such as melanoma, head and neck, liver or kidney cancer. The CDR3 here is CASSSSGEGGSYEQYF. The CDR3 DNA is TGTGCCAGCAGTTCGTCGGGGGAGGGAGGGTCCTACGAGCAGTACTTC.